Sequencing of this T cell receptor beta chain was carried out in a study of T cell responses to AZD1222 COVID-19 vaccine. Study-level background: Some second doses came at about 4 weeks and others at about 12 weeks; these were pooled.

Deletions cut 2 bases from V and 0 bases from J, with 8 bases between. CDR3 length: 14 residues. Germline CDR1 LGHDT, CDR2 YNNKEL (reference sequence). To note about this clone: The antigen remains unidentified.

The data were produced by immunoSEQ multiplex PCR, yet TCRdb's version contains in-frame clones alone and is incomplete. Of some 100,000 clones listed, 91% are singletons. Study observations and caveats: Regions left unmutated in variants are reportedly the target of nearly half of spike-specific TCRs.

The specimen was peripheral blood, collected on day 0 of AZD1222 vaccination. The source is an adult in good health. This chain joins TRBV3-1 (or the pseudogene TRBV3-2) and TRBJ2-7; D is unresolved. CDR3 DNA: TGTGCCAGCAGCCAATCTCTGCTCTCCTACGAGCAGTACTTC. It translates to CASSQSLLSYEQYF.